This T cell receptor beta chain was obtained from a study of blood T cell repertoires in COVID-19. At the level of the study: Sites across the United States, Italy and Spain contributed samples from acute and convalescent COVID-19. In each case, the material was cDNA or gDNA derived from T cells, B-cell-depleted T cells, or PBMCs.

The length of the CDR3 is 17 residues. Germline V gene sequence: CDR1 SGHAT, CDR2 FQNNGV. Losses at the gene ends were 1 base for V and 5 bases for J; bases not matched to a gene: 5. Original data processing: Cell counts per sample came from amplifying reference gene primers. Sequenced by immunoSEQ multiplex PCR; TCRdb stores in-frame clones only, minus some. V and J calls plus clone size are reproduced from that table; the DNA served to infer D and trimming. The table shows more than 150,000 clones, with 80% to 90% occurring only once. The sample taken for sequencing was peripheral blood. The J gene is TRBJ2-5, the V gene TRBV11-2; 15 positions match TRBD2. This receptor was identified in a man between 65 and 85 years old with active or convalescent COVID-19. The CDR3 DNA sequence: TGTGCCAGCAGCTTAGGGACTAGCGGGGGGGGCCAGGAGACCCAGTACTTC. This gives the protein CASSLGTSGGGQETQYF. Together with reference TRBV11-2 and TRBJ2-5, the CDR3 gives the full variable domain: EAGVAQSPRYKIIEKRQSVAFWCNPISGHATLYWYQQILGQGPKLLIQFQNNGVVDDSQLPKDRFSAERLKGVDSTLKIQPAKLEDSAVYLCASSLGTSGGGQETQYFGPGTRLLVL.